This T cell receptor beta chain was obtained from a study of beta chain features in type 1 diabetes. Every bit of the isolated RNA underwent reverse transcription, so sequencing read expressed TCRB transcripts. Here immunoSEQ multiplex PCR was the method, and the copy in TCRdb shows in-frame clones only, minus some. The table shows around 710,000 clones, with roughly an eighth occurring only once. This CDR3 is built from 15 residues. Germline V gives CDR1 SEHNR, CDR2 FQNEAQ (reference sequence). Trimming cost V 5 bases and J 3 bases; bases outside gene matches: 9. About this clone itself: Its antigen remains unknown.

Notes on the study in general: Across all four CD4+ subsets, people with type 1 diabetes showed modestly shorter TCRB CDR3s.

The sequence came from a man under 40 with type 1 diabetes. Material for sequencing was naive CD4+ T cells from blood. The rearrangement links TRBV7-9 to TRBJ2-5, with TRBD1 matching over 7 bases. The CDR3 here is CASSPSRGQKETQYF. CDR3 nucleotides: TGTGCCAGCAGCCCGAGCAGGGGACAGAAAGAGACCCAGTACTTC.